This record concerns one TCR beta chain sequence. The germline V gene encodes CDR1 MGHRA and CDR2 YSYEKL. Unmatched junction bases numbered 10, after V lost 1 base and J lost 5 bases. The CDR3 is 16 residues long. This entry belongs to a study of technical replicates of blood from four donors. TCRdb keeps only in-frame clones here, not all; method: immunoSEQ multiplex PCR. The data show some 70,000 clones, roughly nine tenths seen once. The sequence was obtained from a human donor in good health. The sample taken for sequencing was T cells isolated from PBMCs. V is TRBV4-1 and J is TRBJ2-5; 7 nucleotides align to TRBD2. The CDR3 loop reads CASSQVPLGGDETQYF. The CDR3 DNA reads TGCGCCAGCAGCCAAGTACCCCTTGGGGGGGACGAGACCCAGTACTTC.